The sequence of this TCR beta chain was determined in a study of blood T cell repertoires in COVID-19. Study-wide background: Nucleic acid was either cDNA or gDNA, and it came from T cells, B-cell-depleted T cells, or PBMCs.

V was trimmed by 5 bases and J by 0 bases, leaving 17 bases between them. Germline V gene lookup returns CDR1 MNHEY and CDR2 SMNVEV (reference sequence). This CDR3 region has 16 residues. Profiling relied on immunoSEQ multiplex PCR, and the TCRdb table lists in-frame clones only, not all of them. This sample has 250,000 or so clones, with 80% to 90% found just once. Sequenced sample: peripheral blood. This receptor was identified in a man in his forties who had recovered from COVID-19. V usage is TRBV27 and J usage is TRBJ2-7; D might be TRBD2 (5 bases). For the CDR3, the DNA is TGTGCCAGCAGTACCTTTTTCGGGGTCAGCTCCTACGAGCAGTACTTC. This translates into CASSTFFGVSSYEQYF.